Described below is a single T cell receptor beta chain sequence and its context. Its antigen is not identified. The germline gives CDR1 SQVTM, CDR2 ANQGSEA. The CDR3 length is 13 residues. V dropped 7 bases and J dropped 4; count of bases not matched to a gene: 6. Assay: immunoSEQ multiplex PCR; the TCRdb copy retains only in-frame clones and omits some. Of 50,000 to 60,000 clones listed, 70% to 90% are singletons. These data originate in a study of cytotoxic CD8 clonotypes in ibrutinib-treated CLL. Regarding the study as a whole: Under treatment, the uncommon public clonotypes either contracted or remained stable. Baseline levels were approached again at progression, after clonality had risen at ibrutinib response.

The material was PBMCs, obtained after 24 months of ibrutinib treatment. The V call is TRBV29-1, the J call TRBJ1-2; 10 bases are shared with TRBD1. The sequence came from a human donor with chronic lymphocytic leukemia. The CDR3 DNA sequence: TGCAGCGGATGGGACAGGGGCACCTATGGCTACACCTTC. It is translated as CSGWDRGTYGYTF.